This paragraph covers one T cell receptor (beta chain) sequence. Authors' processing steps: Estimated nucleated cell counts came from reference gene primer amplification. Method: immunoSEQ multiplex PCR; TCRdb's copy keeps in-frame clones and lacks some. The V and J calls and clone size come from that table; D and trimming were worked out from the DNA. The profile covers 200,000 to 250,000 clones, with 89% appearing a single time and around 6% taken by the ten largest. After removal of 7 bases from V and 4 bases from J, the junction contained 15 bases not matched to a gene. CDR3 length equals 16 residues. Germline-derived CDR1 and CDR2 are SGHRS and YFSETQ. This entry is derived from a study of blood T cell repertoires in COVID-19. About the study: COVID-19 samples collected from the United States, Italy and Spain covered acute and convalescent phases. PBMCs, B-cell-depleted T cells, or T cells were the source of the cDNA or gDNA that made up the material.

Sequenced input: peripheral blood. The receptor comes from a man in his fifties or sixties who had recovered from COVID-19. The rearrangement joins TRBV5-1 to TRBJ2-5; 8 nucleotides agree with TRBD2. CDR3 protein: CASGTSGGAVGETQYF. The CDR3, as DNA: TGCGCCAGCGGGACGAGCGGGGGAGCAGTGGGAGAGACCCAGTACTTC.